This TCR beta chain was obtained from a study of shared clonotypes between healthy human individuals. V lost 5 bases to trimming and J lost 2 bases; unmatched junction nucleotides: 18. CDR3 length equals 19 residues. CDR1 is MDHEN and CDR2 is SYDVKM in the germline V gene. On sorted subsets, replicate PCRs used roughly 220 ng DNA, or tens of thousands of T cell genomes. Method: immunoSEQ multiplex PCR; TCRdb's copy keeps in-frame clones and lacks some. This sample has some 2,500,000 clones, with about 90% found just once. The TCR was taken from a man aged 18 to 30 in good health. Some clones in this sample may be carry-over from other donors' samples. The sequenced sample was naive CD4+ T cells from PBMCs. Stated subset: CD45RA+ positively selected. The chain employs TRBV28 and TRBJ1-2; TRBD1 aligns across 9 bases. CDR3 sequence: CASSTPGQGIGTLNYGYTF. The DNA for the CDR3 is TGTGCCAGCAGTACACCGGGACAGGGAATAGGTACTTTAAACTATGGCTACACCTTC.